This T cell receptor beta chain was captured in a study of T cell repertoires in cytomegalovirus infection. Study context: HLA-B-restricted CMV epitopes that are well studied, plus recently identified HLA-C-restricted ones, were used by the study. In public TCR beta signatures, there were indications of both CMV infection and matching HLA type.

TCRdb recomputed calls from the reads with MiXCR, one row per CDR3 protein. Altogether approximately 730,000 distinct CDR3 sequences are present, roughly 33% being singletons, with the ten largest covering roughly 18%. Note on this clonotype: Its target is not known.

Findings and limits, study-wide: It was HLA-C-restricted CMV-specific TCR beta clonotypes that dominated the response ex vivo.

This sequence originates from a human donor in good health (CMV status not recorded). Some clones in this sample may be carry-over from other donors' samples. The sample consisted of cultured PBMCs, taken from culture after CMV antigen stimulation.

The CDR3 region has the DNA TGCAGTGCTACCGGGACTAGCCCAACCGGGGAGCTGTTTTTT. Translated: CSATGTSPTGELFF. This rearrangement joins TRBV20-1 to TRBJ2-2, with 9 bases aligning to TRBD2. CDR3 size: 14 residues. CDR1 and CDR2 (germline): DFQATT, SNEGSKA (reference sequence). V was pared by 4 bases and J by 5 bases, with 5 bases of the junction left unmatched.